This TCR beta chain is drawn from a study of naive and memory T cell subsets (dated 2017 in TCRdb). Background for the entire study: An open-source, UMI-based TCR alpha and beta sequencing pipeline was applied to sorted naive and memory peripheral blood T cell subsets. The functional CMV T cell responses agreed completely with IgG serology results. RNA was DNase-treated and reverse transcribed with TCR constant-region primers, mostly using SuperScript III.

The trim is 6 bases for V and 3 bases for J, with a gap of 15 bases between the germline ends. From a lookup of the germline V gene, CDR1 and CDR2 are SGHVS and FQNEAQ. The CDR3 spans 14 residues, from the cysteine through the phenylalanine. Of the read, only the CDR3 DNA is kept; its 42 bases are in frame from base 1. Separate amplification of TCR alpha and beta chain libraries was performed from the second PCR step onward. Donor CMV status was determined by IFNgamma production from CD4+ T cells after overnight stimulation of fresh PBMCs with CMV viral lysate. Miltenyi beads were used first to positively select CD4 T cells, and CD8 T cells were then positively selected from the CD4-negative fraction. Cells stained for CD3, CD4, CD8, CD45RA, CD27 and a live/dead dye were sorted on a BD Aria II into four subsets by CD45RA and CD27. Blood came from a few healthy volunteers, each fractionated into CD4 and CD8 T cells and then into four differentiation subsets. Approximately 120 ml of peripheral blood was taken from each donor, and PBMC were separated by density-gradient centrifugation on Ficoll-Paque PLUS. Sorted cells were lysed in RLT buffer, and RNA was extracted with a Qiagen RNeasy kit and stored at -80°C.

Results and caveats for the whole study, not just this receptor: The abundance of TCRs followed a power law with an exponent that differed between naive and memory subsets yet stayed consistent across the three individuals. The repertoire findings for the naive and memory subsets could not be validated, as no ground truth was available. Each clonotype was defined as a single alpha or beta chain sequence rather than as a paired alpha/beta receptor. RNA-based TCR counts may be affected by expression changes linked to T cell activation and differentiation. Once error correction was done, more than 90% of naive TCR sequences showed up just once, which made the naive abundance distributions much steeper than those of the memory subsets. In both CD4 and CD8 cells, the Gini index increased while Shannon and inverse Simpson diversity decreased from naive through CM, EM and EMRA.

Remarks on this clonotype: It lacks a known antigen. No much larger clone is present one base from it, and per-base qualities are unavailable.

The library was produced with UMI-ligation and nested PCR. The beta constant-region primer consisted of an equimolar mixture of two oligonucleotides that together covered TRBC1 and TRBC2. The ligated cDNA went through four rounds of PCR with nested alpha and beta constant-region primers together with the SP2 primer. T4 RNA ligase 1 ligated a single-stranded oligonucleotide carrying the SP2 primer and a 12-nucleotide UMI to the cDNA 3' end. Incubation of the ligation reaction was carried out at 16 degrees C for roughly 20-25 hours. PCR2 was typically run as a SYBR Green qPCR and stopped at a predetermined threshold to prevent over-amplification. Apart from the first purification, every purification step used Agencourt AMPure XP magnetic beads. Library quantification was done by Qubit, followed by a TapeStation check on which the main peak was expected at around 650 bp. The pooled libraries were sequenced on an Illumina MiSeq using v2 2x251 paired-end kits, which usually yielded 1-2 million reads per sample. Each sample's library went into the pool at roughly 4 nM, and about 5-8% PhiX was added to help with cluster recognition. As for the original processing: FASTQ reads processed by Demultiplexor were assigned V and J genes by Decombinator through tag matching that tolerated a single base-pair mismatch. Collapsinator used UMIs to correct both sequencing errors and frequency errors arising from PCR heterogeneity. CDR3Translator translated TCRs and extracted CDR3s from the conserved cysteine to the FGXG phenylalanine, flagging non-productive sequences. Repertoires were subsampled to equal numbers of UMI-defined TCRs before Gini, Shannon entropy and inverse Simpson indices were calculated. Within the linear range, a power law was fitted by maximum likelihood to the distributions of clonotype abundance. When run on a single naive CD8 sample, MIGEC and the pipeline yielded similar UMI counts, similar unique TCR numbers and similar clonal distributions. A set of 7,322 CMV-associated CDR3 sequences, compiled from VDJdb and a published dataset, was used to search the repertoires. TCRdb passed the public sequencing reads through fastp at Q25 and MiXCR, retaining productive beta sequences. Each record represents a unique CDR3 protein, reported with the most common genes and DNA among its rows. What appears here as the V and J calls and clone size reflects TCRdb's work, not the paper's. In this sample the table shows 95,000 to 150,000 distinct CDR3 sequences, 36% of which occur a single time. The ten largest make up approximately 0.9% of the sample.

What was sequenced was central memory CD4+ T cells from blood. What the cell subset or site label conveys for this sample: central memory, CD45RA- CD27+. The source is a human donor in good health. Recombination connected TRBV7-8 to TRBJ2-7, and TRBD1 may be the D gene, going by 5 matching bases. The encoded CDR3 is CASSSTVTFYEQYF. The DNA is TGTGCCAGCAGTTCGACAGTCACCTTCTACGAGCAGTACTTC.